The present TCR beta chain was sequenced within a study of patients and donors after allogeneic stem cell transplantation. TCRdb used MiXCR to reprocess the RT-PCR reads, holding one entry per CDR3 protein. The data hold about 87,000 distinct CDR3 sequences, with roughly 5.1% observed a single time. This clonotype qualifies as medium-sized. This CDR3 has 17 amino acids. With V trimmed by 0 bases and J by 5 bases, 12 bases remained unmatched. Germline lookup yields CDR1 LNHNV and CDR2 YYDKDF (reference sequence). The rearrangement joins TRBV15 to TRBJ2-7; 8 bases map to TRBD1. Sequencing was carried out using blood, either unsorted or a sorted T cell fraction (not recorded which). This clonotype was sampled from a human donor who was either an allogeneic HSCT recipient or a stem cell or donor lymphocyte infusion donor (not recorded which). It is not recorded whose cells these are; they may come from a transplant donor. The CDR3 loop reads CATSRDRIRTGPHEQYF. CDR3 bases: TGTGCCACCAGCAGAGATAGAATCAGGACAGGGCCCCACGAGCAGTACTTC.